Below, 14 T cell receptor beta chains from the same sample are listed, as sequenced in a study of vaccination effects on CD4 cells after COVID-19. TCRdb's table, derived via immunoSEQ multiplex PCR, lists solely in-frame clones and lacks some. The table records some 69,000 clones, approximately 76% of them present only once. Using viral peptide pools, the ViraFEST assay grew out antigen-specific CD4+ T cells prior to sequencing. Cells that had been cultured for roughly ten days were the source of isolated CD4+ T cells. Nucleocapsid antibodies were negative in the vaccine recipients, who had never had SARS-CoV-2 infection. Their recognized antigens are unknown. Sequencing used CD4+ T cells from PBMCs cultured with HCoV-NL63 spike peptides, obtained before COVID-19 vaccination. These TCRs come from a human donor who received a COVID-19 vaccine.

A few counts support this clone. The chain is built from TRBV5-1 and TRBJ1-2; D is unclear. The CDR3 extends over 12 amino acids. V was trimmed by 4 bases and J by 6 bases, leaving 10 bases between them. In germline, CDR1 is SGHRS, CDR2 YFSETQ. The CDR3, as DNA: TGCGCCAGCAGCAAAACGGCGGATGGCTACACCTTC. This sequence encodes CASSKTADGYTF.

V and J are TRBV6-5 and TRBJ1-1, with 11 bases matching TRBD1. CDR1 is MNHEY and CDR2 is SVGAGI in the germline V gene. The CDR3 spans 14 residues. V shed 2 bases, J shed 8 bases, and the junction held 4 bases outside the gene matches. CDR3 nucleotides: TGTGCCAGCAGTTACGCCGGGACAGGGGGAGAAGCTTTCTTT. This sequence encodes CASSYAGTGGEAFF.

The chain carries TRBV4-1 and TRBJ2-5; D unclear. Germline-derived CDR1 and CDR2 are MGHRA and YSYEKL. The CDR3 runs to 17 residues. V was shortened by 3 bases and J by 3 bases, with 20 bases between the two germline ends. The CDR3 DNA reads as TGCGCCAGCAGCCATGTTCTACGGACGACCAAGAAAGAGACCCAGTACTTC. Its translation is CASSHVLRTTKKETQYF.

J is TRBJ2-1 and V is TRBV6-2 or TRBV6-3; tentative D call: TRBD1 (5 bases). The CDR3 contains 16 residues. The germline gives CDR1 MNHEY, CDR2 SVGEGT. Trimming shortened V by 0 bases and J by 1 base, and 10 bases separated the two germline ends. The CDR3 DNA reads TGTGCCAGCAGTTACTCAGGGGCTAGGTCCTACAATGAGCAGTTCTTC. Translated: CASSYSGARSYNEQFF.

This CDR3 is CASGLVSILAGGNLHETQYF. DNA for the CDR3: TGTGCTAGTGGTTTGGTATCTATATTGGCGGGGGGAAACCTCCATGAGACCCAGTACTTC. This chain links TRBV12-5 with TRBJ2-5; TRBD2 matches at 8 bases. CDR1 and CDR2 (germline): LGHNT, FRNRAP. The CDR3 extends over 20 amino acids. With 0 bases clipped from V and 5 bases from J, the junction kept 20 bases outside the gene matches.

This clone was seen once. The J gene is TRBJ2-5, the V gene TRBV5-4; 9 bases align to TRBD1. CDR1 is SGHNT, CDR2 YYREEE, per germline (reference sequence). The CDR3 has 15 amino acids. Losses at the gene ends were 5 bases for V and 0 bases for J; bases not matched to a gene: 5. For the CDR3, the DNA is TGTGCCAGCAGTCGTGGGACAGGGCACCAAGAGACCCAGTACTTC. Translated, it gives CASSRGTGHQETQYF.

The V gene is TRBV6-5, the J gene TRBJ2-1; 9 nucleotides match TRBD2. This CDR3 has 16 amino acids. V shed 0 bases and J 3 bases; nucleotides not matched to a gene: 3. Per germline, CDR1 MNHEY and CDR2 SVGAGI. CDR3 in amino acids: CASSYSRGGLYNEQFF. CDR3 sequence (DNA): TGTGCCAGCAGTTACTCGCGGGGGGGACTCTACAATGAGCAGTTCTTC.

This chain joins TRBV3-1 (or the pseudogene TRBV3-2) and TRBJ1-2; TRBD1 matches 10 bases. With V trimmed by 1 base and J by 8 bases, 1 base remained unmatched. The CDR3 extends over 13 amino acids. The germline V gene has CDR1 LGHDT and CDR2 YNNKEL (reference sequence). CDR3 sequence: CASSQGDRGGYTF. CDR3 coding DNA: TGTGCCAGCAGCCAAGGGGACAGGGGCGGCTACACCTTC.

V usage is TRBV7-9 and J usage is TRBJ2-7, with D possibly matching TRBD1 (5 bases). The CDR3 runs 14 residues. CDR1 SEHNR and CDR2 FQNEAQ come from the germline V gene (reference sequence). Trimming removed 4 bases from V and 3 bases from J, with 13 bases in between. CDR3 residues: CASSSRAGFYEQYV. DNA of the CDR3: TGTGCCAGCAGCTCCCGTGCAGGGTTCTACGAGCAGTACGTC.

The chain recombines TRBV4-1 with TRBJ1-2; 12 nucleotides line up with TRBD1. CDR3 length equals 17 residues. The V and J ends lost 3 bases and 7 bases, in that order; junction bases with no gene match: 12. CDR1 and CDR2 from the germline V gene are MGHRA and YSYEKL. CDR3 loop: CASSQGPGQGARSGYTF. The CDR3 DNA follows: TGCGCCAGCAGCCAGGGTCCGGGACAGGGGGCGCGAAGTGGCTACACCTTC.

The gene calls are TRBV4-1 and TRBJ2-5; TRBD2 agrees at 8 bases. This CDR3 comprises 15 residues. Germline CDR1 and CDR2: MGHRA and YSYEKL. The V segment lost 3 bases and the J segment 5 bases; nucleotides outside the gene matches: 8. The CDR3 region has the DNA TGCGCCAGCAGCCACAGTCCCGGGGGGGATGAGACCCAGTACTTC. Translating gives CASSHSPGGDETQYF.

The chain has TRBV5-1 and TRBJ1-3; D might be TRBD1 (5 bases). Trimming stripped 3 bases from V and 2 bases from J, with 15 bases between. CDR3 length: 16 residues. Germline V gene lookup returns CDR1 SGHRS and CDR2 YFSETQ. CDR3: CASSSGPRGAGNTIYF. In DNA, the CDR3 is TGCGCCAGCAGCTCAGGGCCAAGGGGCGCTGGAAACACCATATATTTT. Filled out from reference TRBV5-1 and TRBJ1-3, the complete variable domain reads KAGVTQTPRYLIKTRGQQVTLSCSPISGHRSVSWYQQTPGQGLQFLFEYFSETQRNKGNFPGRFSGRQFSNSRSEMNVSTLELGDSALYLCASSSGPRGAGNTIYFGEGSWLTVV.

The chain is built from TRBV5-6 and TRBJ2-7, with D perhaps being TRBD1 or TRBD2 (5 bases each). Trimming shortened V by 1 base and J by 3 bases, and 14 bases separated the two germline ends. The CDR3 totals 15 residues. Germline CDR1 is SGHDT and CDR2 is YYEEEE. DNA of the CDR3: TGTGCCAGCAGCTTGAGTTCCGGGACGGGCTACGAGCAGTACGTC. Its protein product is CASSLSSGTGYEQYV.

This chain links TRBV2 with TRBJ2-5, with D maybe TRBD1 (5 bases). CDR1 is SNHLY and CDR2 is FYNNEI in the germline V gene. Deletions cut 5 bases from V and 0 bases from J, with 13 bases between. This CDR3 is built from 15 residues. The CDR3 region has the DNA TGTGCCAGCAGTCTCCTAAGACAGAACCAAGAGACCCAGTACTTC. Protein product: CASSLLRQNQETQYF.